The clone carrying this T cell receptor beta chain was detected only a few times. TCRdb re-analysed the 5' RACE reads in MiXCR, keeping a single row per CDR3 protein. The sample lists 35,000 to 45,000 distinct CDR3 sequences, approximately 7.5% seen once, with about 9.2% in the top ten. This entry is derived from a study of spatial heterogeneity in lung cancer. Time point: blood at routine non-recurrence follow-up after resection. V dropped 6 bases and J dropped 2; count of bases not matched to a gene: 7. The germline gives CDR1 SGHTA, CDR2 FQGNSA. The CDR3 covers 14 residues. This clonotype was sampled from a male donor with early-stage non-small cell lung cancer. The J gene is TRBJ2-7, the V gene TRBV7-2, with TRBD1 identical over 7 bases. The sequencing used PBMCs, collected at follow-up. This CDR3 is CASRPPGQTYEQYF. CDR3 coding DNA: TGTGCCAGCAGGCCCCCGGGACAGACCTACGAGCAGTACTTC.